This T cell receptor beta chain was sequenced in a study of cytomegalovirus exposure and HLA in healthy donors. A remark on this clone: Its antigen remains unknown.

Study-level results: Segments of the TCR beta V type were, in most cases, productive about 90% or about 30% of the time in an earlier analysis. Rare TCR sequences dominated, though some public TCRs recurred in many donors.

Both 60 Vbeta primers and 13 Jbeta primers went into the PCR. Libraries were prepared by immunoSEQ multiplex PCR; TCRdb keeps only in-frame clonotypes and omits some of them. The repertoire consists of some 150,000 clones, with less than 80% occurring once and the leading ten covering less than 3%. The receptor was isolated from a man aged 40-49 years in good health and CMV-seronegative. The sequenced sample consisted of PBMCs.

This CDR3 reads CASSKGVNEQFF. CDR3 nucleotides: TGTGCCAGTAGTAAAGGAGTCAATGAGCAGTTCTTC. The gene calls are TRBV19 and TRBJ2-1; D ambiguous. Germline assignment: CDR1 LNHDA and CDR2 SQIVND (reference sequence). V lost 4 bases to trimming and J lost 6 bases, with 7 bases between them. The CDR3 contains 12 residues.